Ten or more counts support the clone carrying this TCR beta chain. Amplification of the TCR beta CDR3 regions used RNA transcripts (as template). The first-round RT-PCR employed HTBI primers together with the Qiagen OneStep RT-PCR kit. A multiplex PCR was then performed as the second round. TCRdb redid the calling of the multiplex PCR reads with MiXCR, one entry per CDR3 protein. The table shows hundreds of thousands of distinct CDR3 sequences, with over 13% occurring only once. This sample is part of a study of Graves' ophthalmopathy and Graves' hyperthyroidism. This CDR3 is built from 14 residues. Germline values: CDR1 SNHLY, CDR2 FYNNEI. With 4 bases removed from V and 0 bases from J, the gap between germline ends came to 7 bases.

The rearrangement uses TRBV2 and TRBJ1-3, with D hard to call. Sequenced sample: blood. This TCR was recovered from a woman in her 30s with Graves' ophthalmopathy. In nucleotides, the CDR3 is TGTGCCAGCAGTGGCCTTAGCTCTGGAAACACCATATATTTT. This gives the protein CASSGLSSGNTIYF.